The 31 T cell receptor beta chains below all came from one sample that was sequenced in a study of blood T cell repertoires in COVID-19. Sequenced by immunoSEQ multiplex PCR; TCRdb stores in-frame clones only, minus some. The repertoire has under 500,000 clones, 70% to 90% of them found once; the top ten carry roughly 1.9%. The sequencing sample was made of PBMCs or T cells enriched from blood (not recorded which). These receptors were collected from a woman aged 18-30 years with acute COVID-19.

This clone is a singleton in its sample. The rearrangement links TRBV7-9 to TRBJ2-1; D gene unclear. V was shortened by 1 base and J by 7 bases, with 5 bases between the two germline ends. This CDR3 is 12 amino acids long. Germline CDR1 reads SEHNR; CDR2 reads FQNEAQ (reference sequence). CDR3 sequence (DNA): TGTGCCAGCAGCTTAGAGAGGAATGAGCAGTTCTTC. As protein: CASSLERNEQFF.

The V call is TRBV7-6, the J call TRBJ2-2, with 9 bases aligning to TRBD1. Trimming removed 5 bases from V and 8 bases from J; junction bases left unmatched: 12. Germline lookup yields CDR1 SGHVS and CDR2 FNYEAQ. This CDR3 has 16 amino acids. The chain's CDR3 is CASSPSVGQGDGELFF. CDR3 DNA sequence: TGTGCCAGCAGCCCATCGGTGGGACAGGGCGATGGGGAGCTGTTTTTT.

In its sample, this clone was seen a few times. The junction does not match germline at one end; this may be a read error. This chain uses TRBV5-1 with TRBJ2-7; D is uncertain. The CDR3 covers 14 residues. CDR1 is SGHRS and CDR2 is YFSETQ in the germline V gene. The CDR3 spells CASSLDSIVGPPDF. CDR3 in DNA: TGCGCCAGCAGCTTGGACTCAATCGTGGGCCCTCCCGACTTC.

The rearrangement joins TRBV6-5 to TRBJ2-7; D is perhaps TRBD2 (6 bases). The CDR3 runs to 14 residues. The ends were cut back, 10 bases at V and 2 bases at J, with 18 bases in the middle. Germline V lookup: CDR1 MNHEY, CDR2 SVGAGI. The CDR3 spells CATSELRGTYEQYF. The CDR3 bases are TGTGCCACCTCTGAATTGCGGGGAACCTACGAGCAGTACTTC.

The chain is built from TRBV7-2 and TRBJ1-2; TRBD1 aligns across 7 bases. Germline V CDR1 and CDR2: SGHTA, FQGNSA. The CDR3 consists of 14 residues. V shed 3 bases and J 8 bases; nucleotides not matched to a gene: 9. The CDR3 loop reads CASSFTGEGYGYTF. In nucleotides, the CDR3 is TGTGCCAGCAGCTTCACAGGGGAAGGATACGGCTACACCTTC.

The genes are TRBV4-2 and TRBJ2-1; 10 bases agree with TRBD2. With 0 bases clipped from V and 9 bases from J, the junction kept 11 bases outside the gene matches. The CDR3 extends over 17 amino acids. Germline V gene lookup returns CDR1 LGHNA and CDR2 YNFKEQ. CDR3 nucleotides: TGTGCCAGCAGCCAAGATATAAAAGGGACTAGCGTCCCTGAGCAGTTCTTC. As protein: CASSQDIKGTSVPEQFF.

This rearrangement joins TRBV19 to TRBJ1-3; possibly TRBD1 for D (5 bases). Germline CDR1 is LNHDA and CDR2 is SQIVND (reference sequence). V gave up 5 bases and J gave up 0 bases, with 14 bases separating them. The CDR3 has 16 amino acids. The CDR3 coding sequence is TGTGCCAGTAGTTCTTGGGGCGCCCACTCTGGAAACACCATATATTTT. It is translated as CASSSWGAHSGNTIYF. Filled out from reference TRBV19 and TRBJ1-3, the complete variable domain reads DGGITQSPKYLFRKEGQNVTLSCEQNLNHDAMYWYRQDPGQGLRLIYYSQIVNDFQKGDIAEGYSVSREKKESFPLTVTSAQKNPTAFYLCASSSWGAHSGNTIYFGEGSWLTVV.

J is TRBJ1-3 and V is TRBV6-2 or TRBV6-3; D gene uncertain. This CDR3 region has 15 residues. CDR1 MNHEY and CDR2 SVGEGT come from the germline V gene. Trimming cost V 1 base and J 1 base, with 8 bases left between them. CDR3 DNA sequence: TGTGCCAGCAGTTACTTCTTCGGTTCTGGAAACACCATATATTTT. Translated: CASSYFFGSGNTIYF.

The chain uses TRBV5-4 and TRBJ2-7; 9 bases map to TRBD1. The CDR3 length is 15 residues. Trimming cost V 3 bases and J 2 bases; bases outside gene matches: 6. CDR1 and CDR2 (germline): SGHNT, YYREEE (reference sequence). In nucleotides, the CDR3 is TGTGCCAGCAGCTGGGGACAGGGACTACCCTACGAGCAGTACTTC. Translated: CASSWGQGLPYEQYF.

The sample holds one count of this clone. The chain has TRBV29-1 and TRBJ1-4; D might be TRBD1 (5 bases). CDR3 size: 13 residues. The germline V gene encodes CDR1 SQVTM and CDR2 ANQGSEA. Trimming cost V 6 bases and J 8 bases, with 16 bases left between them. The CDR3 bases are TGCAGCGTCGGGGGGACGGGGAGCGAAAAACTGTTTTTT. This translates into CSVGGTGSEKLFF. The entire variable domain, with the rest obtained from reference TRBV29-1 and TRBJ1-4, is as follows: SAVISQKPSRDICQRGTSLTIQCQVDSQVTMMFWYRQQPGQSLTLIATANQGSEATYESGFVIDKFPISRPNLTFSTLTVSNMSPEDSSIYLCSVGGTGSEKLFFGSGTQLSVL.

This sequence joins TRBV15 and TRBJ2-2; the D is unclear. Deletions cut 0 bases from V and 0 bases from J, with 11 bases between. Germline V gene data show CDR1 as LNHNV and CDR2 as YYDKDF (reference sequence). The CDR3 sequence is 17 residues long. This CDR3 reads CATSRDLSQTNTGELFF. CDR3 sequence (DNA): TGTGCCACCAGCAGAGATCTGTCGCAGACGAACACCGGGGAGCTGTTTTTT.

The CDR3 region is CASSLLQKETQYF. CDR3 DNA: TGTGCCAGCAGCTTGCTTCAGAAAGAGACCCAGTACTTC. The chain carries TRBV5-4 and TRBJ2-5; the D is unclear. The CDR3 is 13 amino acids. Germline-derived CDR1 and CDR2 are SGHNT and YYREEE (reference sequence). V shed 1 base and J shed 3 bases, with 7 bases lying between them.

The CDR3 reads CASSPRGGKETQYF. The CDR3 bases are TGTGCCAGCTCACCACGGGGAGGGAAAGAGACCCAGTACTTC. This chain joins TRBV18 and TRBJ2-5, with 7 bases identical to TRBD2. V was pared by 1 base and J by 3 bases, with 2 bases of the junction left unmatched. Germline V CDR1 and CDR2: KGHSH, LQKENI. The CDR3 covers 14 residues.

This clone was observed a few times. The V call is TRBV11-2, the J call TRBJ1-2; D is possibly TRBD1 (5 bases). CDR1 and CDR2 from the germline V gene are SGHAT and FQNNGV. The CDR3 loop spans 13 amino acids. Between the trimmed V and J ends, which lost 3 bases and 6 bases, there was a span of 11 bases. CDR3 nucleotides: TGTGCCAGCAGCTTCAGGGATTTTGATGGCTACACCTTC. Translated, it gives CASSFRDFDGYTF.

The CDR3, as DNA: TGTGCCAGCAGCTTACAGTACAATGAGCAGTTCTTC. It translates to CASSLQYNEQFF. The genes are TRBV11-2 and TRBJ2-1; D gene uncertain. The CDR3 totals 12 residues. Germline CDR1 is SGHAT and CDR2 is FQNNGV. V gave up 2 bases and J gave up 4 bases, with 3 bases separating them.

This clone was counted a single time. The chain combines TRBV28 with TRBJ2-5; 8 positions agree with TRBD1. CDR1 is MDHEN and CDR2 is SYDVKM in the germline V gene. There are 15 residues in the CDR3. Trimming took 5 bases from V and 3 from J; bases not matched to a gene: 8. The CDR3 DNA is TGTGCCAGCAGTACCCCGGACAGGGTTAAAGAGACCCAGTACTTC. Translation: CASSTPDRVKETQYF.

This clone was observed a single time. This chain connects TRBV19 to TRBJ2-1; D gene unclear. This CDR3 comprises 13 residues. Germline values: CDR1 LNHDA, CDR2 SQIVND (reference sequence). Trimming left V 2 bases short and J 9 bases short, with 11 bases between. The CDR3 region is CASSIIGPGEQFF. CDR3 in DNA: TGTGCCAGTAGTATAATAGGTCCAGGTGAGCAGTTCTTC.

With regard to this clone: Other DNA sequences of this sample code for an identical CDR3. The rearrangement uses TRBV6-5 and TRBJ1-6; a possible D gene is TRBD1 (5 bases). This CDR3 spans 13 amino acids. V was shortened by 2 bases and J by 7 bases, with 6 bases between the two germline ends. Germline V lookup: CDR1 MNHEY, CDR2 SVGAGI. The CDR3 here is CASSYRGNSPLHF. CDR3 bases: TGTGCCAGCAGTTACCGGGGGAATTCACCCCTCCACTTT.

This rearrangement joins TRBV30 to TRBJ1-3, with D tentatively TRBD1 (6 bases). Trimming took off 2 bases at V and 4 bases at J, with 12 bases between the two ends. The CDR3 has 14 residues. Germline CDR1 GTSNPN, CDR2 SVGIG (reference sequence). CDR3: CAWSIAGDGNTIYF. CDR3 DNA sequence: TGTGCCTGGAGTATCGCAGGGGACGGAAACACCATATATTTT.

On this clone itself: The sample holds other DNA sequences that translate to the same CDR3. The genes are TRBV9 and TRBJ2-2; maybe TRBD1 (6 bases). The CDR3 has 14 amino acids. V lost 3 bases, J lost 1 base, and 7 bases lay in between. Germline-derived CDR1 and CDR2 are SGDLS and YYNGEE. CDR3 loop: CASSGTVNTGELFF. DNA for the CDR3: TGTGCCAGCAGCGGGACAGTGAACACCGGGGAGCTGTTTTTT.

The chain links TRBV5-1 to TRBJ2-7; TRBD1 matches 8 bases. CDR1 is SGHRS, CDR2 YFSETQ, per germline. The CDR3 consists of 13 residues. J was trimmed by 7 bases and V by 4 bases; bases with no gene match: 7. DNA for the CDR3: TGCGCCAGCAGCAGCAGACAGGGGCAAGAGCAGTACTTC. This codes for CASSSRQGQEQYF.

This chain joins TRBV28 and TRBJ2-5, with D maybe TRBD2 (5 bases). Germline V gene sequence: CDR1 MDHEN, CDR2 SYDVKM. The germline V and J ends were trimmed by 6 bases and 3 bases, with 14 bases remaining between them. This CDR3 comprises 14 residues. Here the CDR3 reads CASRPGGAEETQYF. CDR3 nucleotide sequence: TGTGCCAGCAGGCCCGGCGGAGCGGAAGAGACCCAGTACTTC.

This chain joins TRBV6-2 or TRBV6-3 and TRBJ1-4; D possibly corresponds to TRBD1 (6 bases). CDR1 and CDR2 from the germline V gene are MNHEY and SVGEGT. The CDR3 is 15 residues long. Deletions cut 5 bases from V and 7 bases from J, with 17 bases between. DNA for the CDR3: TGTGCCAGCAGTGGAAACAGGGCTGGGAGTGAAAAACTGTTTTTT. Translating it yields CASSGNRAGSEKLFF.

CDR3 nucleotides: TGTGCCAGCAGCTTCCTAGCGGGCCCACAAGAGACCCAGTACTTC. This codes for CASSFLAGPQETQYF. V gene TRBV7-2 combines with J gene TRBJ2-5, with 8 nucleotides matching TRBD2. V shed 3 bases, J shed 2 bases, and the junction held 5 bases outside the gene matches. The germline V gene encodes CDR1 SGHTA and CDR2 FQGNSA. CDR3 length: 15 amino acids.

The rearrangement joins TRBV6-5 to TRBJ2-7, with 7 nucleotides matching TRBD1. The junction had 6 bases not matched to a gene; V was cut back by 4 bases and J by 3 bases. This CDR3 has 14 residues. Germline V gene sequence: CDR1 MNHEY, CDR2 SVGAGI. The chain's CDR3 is CASSSRDRFYEQYF. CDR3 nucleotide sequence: TGTGCCAGCAGTTCCCGGGACAGATTCTACGAGCAGTACTTC.

Written as DNA, the CDR3 is TGTGCCAGCTCACCACGACAGGAGAGTGGAAACACCATATATTTT. The encoded protein is CASSPRQESGNTIYF. The chain couples TRBV18 to TRBJ1-3; weak D call: TRBD1 (6 bases). Germline loops: CDR1 KGHSH, CDR2 LQKENI. The CDR3 is 15 residues long. V was pared by 1 base and J by 3 bases, with 10 bases between.

CDR3 sequence (DNA): TGTGCCAGCAGCCAAGATTTAGGACAGGGGGGAGGCTACACCTTC. Protein product: CASSQDLGQGGGYTF. The chain has TRBV3-1 (or the pseudogene TRBV3-2) and TRBJ1-2; 10 nucleotides align to TRBD1. This CDR3 is 15 amino acids long. CDR1 LGHDT and CDR2 YNNKEL come from the germline V gene (reference sequence). Trimming at V came to 0 bases and at J to 8 bases, leaving 6 bases not matched to a gene.

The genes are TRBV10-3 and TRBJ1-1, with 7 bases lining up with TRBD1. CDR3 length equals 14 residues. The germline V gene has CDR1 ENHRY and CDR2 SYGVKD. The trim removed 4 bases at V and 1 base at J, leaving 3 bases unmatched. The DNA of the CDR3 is TGTGCCATCAGTGCCGACAGGGAGAACACTGAAGCTTTCTTT. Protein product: CAISADRENTEAFF.

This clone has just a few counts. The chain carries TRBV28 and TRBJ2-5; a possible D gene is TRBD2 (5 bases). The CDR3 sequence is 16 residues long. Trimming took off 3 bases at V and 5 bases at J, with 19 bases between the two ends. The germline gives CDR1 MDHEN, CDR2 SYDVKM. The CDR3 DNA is TGTGCCAGCAGTTTCCCGGCCGAGGGATCTGCCGAGACCCAGTACTTC. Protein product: CASSFPAEGSAETQYF.

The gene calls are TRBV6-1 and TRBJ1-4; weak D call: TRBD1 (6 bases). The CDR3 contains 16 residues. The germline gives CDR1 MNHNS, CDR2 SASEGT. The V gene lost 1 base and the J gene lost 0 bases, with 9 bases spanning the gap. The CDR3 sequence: CASSEDRVATNEKLFF. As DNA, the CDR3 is TGTGCCAGCAGTGAAGACAGGGTTGCAACTAATGAAAAACTGTTTTTT.

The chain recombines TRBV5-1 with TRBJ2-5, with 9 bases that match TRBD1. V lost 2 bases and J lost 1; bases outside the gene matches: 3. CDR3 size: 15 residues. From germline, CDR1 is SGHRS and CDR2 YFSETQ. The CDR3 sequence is CASSLGTGLQETQYF. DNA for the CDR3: TGCGCCAGCAGCTTAGGGACAGGGCTCCAAGAGACCCAGTACTTC.